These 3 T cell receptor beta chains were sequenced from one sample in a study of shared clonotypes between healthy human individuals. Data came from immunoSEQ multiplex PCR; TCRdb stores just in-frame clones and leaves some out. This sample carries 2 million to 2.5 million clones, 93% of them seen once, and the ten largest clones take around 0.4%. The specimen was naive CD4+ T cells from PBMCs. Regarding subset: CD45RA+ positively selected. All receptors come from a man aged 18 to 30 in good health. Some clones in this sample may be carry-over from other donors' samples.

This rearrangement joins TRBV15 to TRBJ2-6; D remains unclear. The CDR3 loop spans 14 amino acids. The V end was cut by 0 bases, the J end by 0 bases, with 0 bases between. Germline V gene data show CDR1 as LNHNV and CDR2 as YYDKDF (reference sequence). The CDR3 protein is CATSRDSGANVLTF. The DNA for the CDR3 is TGTGCCACCAGCAGAGACTCTGGGGCCAACGTCCTGACTTTC.

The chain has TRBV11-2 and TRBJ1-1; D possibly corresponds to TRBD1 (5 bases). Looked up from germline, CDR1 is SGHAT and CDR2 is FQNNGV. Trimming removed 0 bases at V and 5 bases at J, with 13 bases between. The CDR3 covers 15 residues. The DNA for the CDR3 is TGTGCCAGCAGCTTAGAGGGGCCTCGGGGGACTGAAGCTTTCTTT. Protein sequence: CASSLEGPRGTEAFF. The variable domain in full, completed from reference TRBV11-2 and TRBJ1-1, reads EAGVAQSPRYKIIEKRQSVAFWCNPISGHATLYWYQQILGQGPKLLIQFQNNGVVDDSQLPKDRFSAERLKGVDSTLKIQPAKLEDSAVYLCASSLEGPRGTEAFFGQGTRLTVV.

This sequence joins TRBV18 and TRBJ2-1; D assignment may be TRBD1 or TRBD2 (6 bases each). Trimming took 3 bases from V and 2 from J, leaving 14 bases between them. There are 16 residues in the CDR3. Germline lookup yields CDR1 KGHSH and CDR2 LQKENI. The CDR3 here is CASSPTLGGTYNEQFF. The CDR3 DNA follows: TGTGCCAGCTCACCGACGCTAGGGGGGACCTACAATGAGCAGTTCTTC.